A single sample gave rise to the 10 T cell receptor beta chains below, sequenced in a study of CD8 T cells in ankylosing spondylitis. Study outcomes and limitations: The study identified a TCR beta motif of under ten highly homologous variants that appeared characteristic of ankylosing spondylitis blood.

No antigen has been identified for these receptors. From the 5' RACE reads, TCRdb called clonotypes with MiXCR, one entry per CDR3 protein. This table holds 400,000 to 450,000 distinct CDR3 sequences, 15% to 20% found once. Input material: blood, either unsorted or a sorted T cell fraction (not recorded which). The receptors come from a male donor with ankylosing spondylitis.

CDR3 coding DNA: TGTGCCTGGAGTGGAGAGTTGCTAGCGGGGATCACAGATACGCAGTATTTT. It codes for CAWSGELLAGITDTQYF. The genes are TRBV30 and TRBJ2-3; 9 positions agree with TRBD2. V lost 1 base, J lost 2 bases, and 10 bases stayed unmatched. Germline V gene data show CDR1 as GTSNPN and CDR2 as SVGIG (reference sequence). CDR3 length equals 17 residues.

This clonotype was counted a few times. The DNA of the CDR3 is TGCAGCGGAGGAGAAACCAGGGCGGCTAATGAAAAACTGTTTTTT. Translating gives CSGGETRAANEKLFF. The chain combines TRBV29-1 with TRBJ1-4, with D tentatively TRBD1 (5 bases). Germline V gene data show CDR1 as SQVTM and CDR2 as ANQGSEA. The length of the CDR3 is 15 residues. Trimming removed 7 bases from V and 3 bases from J, with 18 bases in between.

This chain joins TRBV20-1 and TRBJ1-5; D might be TRBD1 (5 bases). The CDR3 runs 15 residues. Trimming took off 0 bases at V and 6 bases at J, with 15 bases between the two ends. Germline V gene lookup returns CDR1 DFQATT and CDR2 SNEGSKA (reference sequence). CDR3 DNA: TGCAGTGCTAGAGAGGGGGGTGGAAACGTTCAGCCCCAGCATTTT. Residues: CSAREGGGNVQPQHF.

This clonotype appeared many times. The chain uses TRBV6-1 and TRBJ1-1; D remains ambiguous. CDR1 MNHNS and CDR2 SASEGT come from the germline V gene. CDR3 length equals 13 residues. V was pared by 6 bases and J by 1 base, with 9 bases between. The CDR3 here is CASSLTRNTEAFF. CDR3 in DNA: TGTGCCAGCAGCCTAACACGGAACACTGAAGCTTTCTTT.

The chain combines TRBV5-1 with TRBJ2-7, with unresolved D. The CDR3 is made up of 14 amino acids. Trimming took 0 bases from V and 3 from J, leaving 10 bases between them. CDR1 and CDR2 from the germline V gene are SGHRS and YFSETQ. The CDR3 sequence: CASSLDDKVYEQYF. CDR3 DNA: TGCGCCAGCAGCTTGGACGACAAAGTCTACGAGCAGTACTTC.

There are a few counts of this clonotype. This chain uses TRBV7-2 with TRBJ2-1, with D maybe TRBD2 (8 bases). V gave up 4 bases and J gave up 2 bases, with 18 bases separating them. This CDR3 is built from 17 residues. CDR1 is SGHTA, CDR2 FQGNSA, per germline. The CDR3 DNA sequence: TGTGCCAGCAGCTCCGGAGGGGGCGGGAGGCCCTACAATGAGCAGTTCTTC. Amino acids: CASSSGGGGRPYNEQFF.

V usage is TRBV15 and J usage is TRBJ2-1; D remains ambiguous. The CDR3 covers 14 residues. V was trimmed by 3 bases and J by 5 bases, leaving 11 bases between them. Germline V CDR1 and CDR2: LNHNV, YYDKDF (reference sequence). The CDR3, as DNA: TGTGCCACCAGCAGGCGCAGCGATGACAATGAGCAGTTCTTC. Translated: CATSRRSDDNEQFF.

This clonotype was seen many times. The V gene is TRBV7-9, the J gene TRBJ2-1; D call uncertain. Germline assignment: CDR1 SEHNR and CDR2 FQNEAQ (reference sequence). Trimming left V 2 bases short and J 2 bases short, with 1 base between. This CDR3 is 12 amino acids long. This CDR3 reads CASSLTYNEQFF. CDR3 DNA sequence: TGTGCCAGCAGCTTAACCTACAATGAGCAGTTCTTC. The full variable domain, its missing parts supplied by reference TRBV7-9 and TRBJ2-1, is DTGVSQNPRHKITKRGQNVTFRCDPISEHNRLYWYRQTLGQGPEFLTYFQNEAQLEKSRLLSDRFSAERPKGSFSTLEIQRTEQGDSAMYLCASSLTYNEQFFGPGTRLTVL.

The chain couples TRBV5-1 to TRBJ1-6; D might be TRBD1 (5 bases). The CDR3 consists of 16 residues. The V gene lost 2 bases and the J gene lost 7 bases, with 16 bases spanning the gap. The V gene's germline CDR1 is SGHRS and CDR2 YFSETQ. DNA for the CDR3: TGCGCCAGCAGCTTATCCGGGACCAGCCCCAATTCACCCCTCCACTTT. It codes for CASSLSGTSPNSPLHF.

This clonotype was found many times. The rearrangement links TRBV5-1 to TRBJ1-6; TRBD1 aligns across 8 bases. The V gene's germline CDR1 is SGHRS and CDR2 YFSETQ. The V segment lost 0 bases and the J segment 0 bases; nucleotides outside the gene matches: 11. The CDR3 covers 20 residues. The CDR3: CASSLGTGGFRSSYNSPLHF. In nucleotides, the CDR3 is TGCGCCAGCAGCTTGGGAACAGGGGGGTTTCGGAGCTCCTATAATTCACCCCTCCACTTT.